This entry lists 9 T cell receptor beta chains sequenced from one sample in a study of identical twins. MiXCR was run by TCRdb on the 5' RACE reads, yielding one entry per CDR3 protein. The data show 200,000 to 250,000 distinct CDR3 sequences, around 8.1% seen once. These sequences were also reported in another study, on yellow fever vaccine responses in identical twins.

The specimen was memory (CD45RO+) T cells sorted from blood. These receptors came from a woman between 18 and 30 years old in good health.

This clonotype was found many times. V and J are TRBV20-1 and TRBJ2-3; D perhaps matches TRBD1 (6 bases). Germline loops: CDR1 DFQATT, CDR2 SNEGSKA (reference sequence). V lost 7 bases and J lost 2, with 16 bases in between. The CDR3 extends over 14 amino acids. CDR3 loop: CSVHSGETTDTQYF. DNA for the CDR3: TGCAGTGTCCACTCAGGGGAGACCACAGATACGCAGTATTTT.

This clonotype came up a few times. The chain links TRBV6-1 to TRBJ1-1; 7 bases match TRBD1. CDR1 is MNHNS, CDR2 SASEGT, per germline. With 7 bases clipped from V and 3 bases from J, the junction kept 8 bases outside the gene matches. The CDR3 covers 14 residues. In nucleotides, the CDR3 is TGTGCCAGCAATACCGGGACAGAGTACACTGAAGCTTTCTTT. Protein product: CASNTGTEYTEAFF.

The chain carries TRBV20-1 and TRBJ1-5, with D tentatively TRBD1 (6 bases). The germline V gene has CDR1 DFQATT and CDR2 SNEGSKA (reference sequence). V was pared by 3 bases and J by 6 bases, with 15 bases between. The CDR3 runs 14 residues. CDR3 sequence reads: CSARDSFSGQPQHF. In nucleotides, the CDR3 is TGCAGTGCTAGGGACAGTTTTAGTGGTCAGCCCCAGCATTTT.

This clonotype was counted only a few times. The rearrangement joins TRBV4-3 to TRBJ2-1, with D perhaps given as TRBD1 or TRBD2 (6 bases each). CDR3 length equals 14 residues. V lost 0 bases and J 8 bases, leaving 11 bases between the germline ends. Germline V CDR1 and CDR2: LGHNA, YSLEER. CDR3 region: CASSQDGGLDEQFF. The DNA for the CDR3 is TGCGCCAGCAGCCAAGATGGGGGGCTTGATGAGCAGTTCTTC.

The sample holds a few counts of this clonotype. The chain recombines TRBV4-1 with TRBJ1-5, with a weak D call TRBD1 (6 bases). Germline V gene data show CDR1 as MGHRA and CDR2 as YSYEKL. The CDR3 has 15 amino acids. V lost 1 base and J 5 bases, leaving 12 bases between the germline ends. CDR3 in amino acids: CASSQGAAGDQPQHF. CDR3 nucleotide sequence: TGCGCCAGCAGCCAAGGGGCGGCAGGGGATCAGCCCCAGCATTTT.

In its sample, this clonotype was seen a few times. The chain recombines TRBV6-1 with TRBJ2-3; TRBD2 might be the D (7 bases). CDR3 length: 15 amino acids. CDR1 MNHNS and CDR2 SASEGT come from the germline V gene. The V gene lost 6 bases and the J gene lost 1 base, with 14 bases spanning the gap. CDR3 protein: CASSPEGGGTDTQYF. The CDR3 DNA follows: TGTGCCAGCAGCCCGGAGGGGGGGGGCACAGATACGCAGTATTTT.

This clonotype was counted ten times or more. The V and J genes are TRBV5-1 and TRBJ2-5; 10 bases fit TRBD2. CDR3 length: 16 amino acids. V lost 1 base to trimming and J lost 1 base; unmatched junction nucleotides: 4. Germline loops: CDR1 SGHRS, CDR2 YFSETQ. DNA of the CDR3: TGCGCCAGCAGCTTGTTACCTAGCGGGAGCCAAGAGACCCAGTACTTC. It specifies CASSLLPSGSQETQYF.

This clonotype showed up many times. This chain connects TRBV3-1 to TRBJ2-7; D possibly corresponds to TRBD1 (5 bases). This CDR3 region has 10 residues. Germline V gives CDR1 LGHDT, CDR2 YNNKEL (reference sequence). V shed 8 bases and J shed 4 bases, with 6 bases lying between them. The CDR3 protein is CASGAYEQYF. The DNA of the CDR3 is TGTGCCAGCGGGGCATACGAGCAGTACTTC.

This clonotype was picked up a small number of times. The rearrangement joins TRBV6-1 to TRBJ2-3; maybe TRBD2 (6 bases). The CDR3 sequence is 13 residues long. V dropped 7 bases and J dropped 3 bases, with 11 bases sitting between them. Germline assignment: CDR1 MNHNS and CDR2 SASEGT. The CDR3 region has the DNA TGTGCCAGCACGACCGGAGGGACAGATACGCAGTATTTT. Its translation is CASTTGGTDTQYF.